Listed below are T cell receptor beta chains from one sample, sequenced in a study of beta chain features in type 1 diabetes. Measured with immunoSEQ multiplex PCR; TCRdb has only the in-frame clones, and not every one. This sample has about 320,000 clones; less than 15% occur once, and the top ten carry about 6.7%. The source material was central memory CD4+ T cells from blood. The receptors come from a man aged 30 to 39 in good health. Each CDR3 is given without its conserved first and last residue. Fields, in order: V gene, J gene, CDR3 protein.

V gene: TRBV11-2; J gene: TRBJ2-2; CDR3 protein: ASSSRVGGELF
V gene: TRBV7-3; J gene: TRBJ2-2; CDR3 protein: ASSLGLHRELF
V gene: TRBV5-6; J gene: TRBJ2-3; CDR3 protein: ASSRDLGRGVPDTQY
V gene: TRBV18; J gene: TRBJ1-1; CDR3 protein: ASSPGGTGGEAF
V gene: TRBV5-1; J gene: TRBJ2-3; CDR3 protein: ASSSGPTSTDTQY
V gene: TRBV18; J gene: TRBJ1-2; CDR3 protein: ASSPAKVLGDYGYT
V gene: TRBV5-1; J gene: TRBJ2-7; CDR3 protein: ASSLVPGGTYEQY
V gene: TRBV9; J gene: TRBJ2-1; CDR3 protein: ASSGGQGAYNEQF
V gene: TRBV13; J gene: TRBJ2-1; CDR3 protein: ASSSEPYNEQF
V gene: TRBV14; J gene: TRBJ2-4; CDR3 protein: ASSPTGTRNIQY
V gene: TRBV19; J gene: TRBJ1-4; CDR3 protein: ASNHLAGGEKLF
V gene: TRBV4-2; J gene: TRBJ1-1; CDR3 protein: ASSVHPRGEAF
V gene: TRBV4-3; J gene: TRBJ2-3; CDR3 protein: ASSQEGLGDQY
V gene: TRBV29-1; J gene: TRBJ2-5; CDR3 protein: SVALAVQETQY
V gene: TRBV6-1; J gene: TRBJ2-1; CDR3 protein: ASSASGGVGNEQF
V gene: TRBV19; J gene: TRBJ2-3; CDR3 protein: ASSIGYRDTDTQY
V gene: TRBV18; J gene: TRBJ1-2; CDR3 protein: ASSRQGEDYGYT
V gene: TRBV21-1; J gene: TRBJ2-1; CDR3 protein: ASRLFENSAYNEQF
V gene: TRBV11-2; J gene: TRBJ1-2; CDR3 protein: ASSFIEVRRGYT
V gene: TRBV5-1; J gene: TRBJ1-4; CDR3 protein: ASSLDRGNEKLF
V gene: TRBV6-5; J gene: TRBJ1-1; CDR3 protein: AISGAGVNTEAF
V gene: TRBV2; J gene: TRBJ1-2; CDR3 protein: ASSGLTVGYT
V gene: TRBV30; J gene: TRBJ1-1; CDR3 protein: AWSVWGGQNTEAF
V gene: TRBV25-1; J gene: TRBJ1-1; CDR3 protein: ASRVTGNTEAF
V gene: TRBV5-5; J gene: TRBJ2-7; CDR3 protein: ASSWGQGFTYEQY
V gene: TRBV7-2; J gene: TRBJ1-2; CDR3 protein: ASSLELDRRRGYT
V gene: TRBV10-3; J gene: TRBJ2-6; CDR3 protein: AISEGSNGANVLT
V gene: TRBV12-5; J gene: TRBJ2-3; CDR3 protein: ASGPYGTDTQY